This T cell receptor (beta chain) comes out of a study of molecular identifiers for immune sequencing clone quantification. With regard to this clonotype: Its antigen remains unidentified.

Study observations and caveats: Spiked Jurkat TCR RNA equivalent to one cell was reportedly detectable in one million naive cells.

Unmatched junction bases numbered 12, after V lost 6 bases and J lost 6 bases. Germline CDR1 is MGHRA and CDR2 is YSYEKL. The CDR3 has 16 residues. TCRdb independently ran MiXCR on the PCR reads; one entry per CDR3 protein. Among about 100,000 distinct CDR3 sequences, 35% to 40% were seen once, and the ten largest hold roughly 4.2%. Investigators produced naive CD8 libraries from 20,000 to 1,000,000 sorted cells, drawing on 10%, 30% or 50% RNA. Naive CD8 T cells were sorted as CD8+CD4-CCR7+CD45RA+. The chain uses TRBV4-1 and TRBJ2-3; 10 nucleotides match TRBD2. Sequencing used naive CD8+ T cells from blood, with Jurkat cell RNA spiked in. Subset given: FACS-sorted CD8+CD4-CCR7+CD45RA+ naive T cells. The sequence derives from a human donor in good health. Some libraries in this study had Jurkat cell RNA spiked in. The CDR3 nucleotides read TGCGCCAGCAGAGCCGGGACTAGCGTTGGGTGGGATACGCAGTATTTT. Translated, it gives CASRAGTSVGWDTQYF.